These T cell receptor beta chains were read from a single sample in a study of OX40 agonist ivuxolimab in advanced cancers. TCRdb's copy holds only in-frame clones and misses some; the assay was immunoSEQ multiplex PCR. The sample carries 25,000 to 35,000 clones, approximately 91% recorded once. The sample was CD4+ or CD8+ T cells sorted from blood, taken in a trial of the OX40 agonist ivuxolimab. The receptors stem from an adult with an advanced solid tumor such as melanoma, head and neck, liver or kidney cancer. Each CDR3 is given with its conserved first and last residue. The order of the fields is J gene, clone size, D gene, V gene, CDR3 protein, CDR3 DNA. The D gene is left open where the match is weak. For some rows the clone size is stated as once, few or many, or as a class when expanded; others skip it.

j_gene: TRBJ2-7; abundance: -; d_gene: -; v_gene: TRBV29-1; CDR3aa: CSVEVPGFYEQYF; CDR3nt: TGCAGCGTTGAAGTGCCAGGATTCTACGAGCAGTACTTC
j_gene: TRBJ1-5; abundance: few; d_gene: -; v_gene: TRBV28; CDR3aa: CASRSEGGSQPQHF; CDR3nt: TGTGCCAGCAGGAGCGAGGGTGGGAGTCAGCCCCAGCATTTT
j_gene: TRBJ2-7; abundance: once; d_gene: TRBD2; v_gene: TRBV28; CDR3aa: CASTTPGGDQLRGQYF; CDR3nt: TGTGCCAGCACGACCCCGGGAGGGGACCAACTACGAGGGCAGTACTTC
j_gene: TRBJ2-1; abundance: once; d_gene: TRBD2; v_gene: TRBV5-6; CDR3aa: CASSLELAGIYNEQFF; CDR3nt: TGTGCCAGCAGCTTGGAACTAGCGGGAATCTACAATGAGCAGTTCTTC
j_gene: TRBJ1-5; abundance: -; d_gene: -; v_gene: TRBV7-9; CDR3aa: CASSMDSQPQHF; CDR3nt: TGTGCCAGCAGCATGGACAGTCAGCCCCAGCATTTT
j_gene: TRBJ1-1; abundance: -; d_gene: -; v_gene: TRBV5-1; CDR3aa: CASSPEGSYTEAFF; CDR3nt: TGCGCCAGCAGCCCGGAAGGGTCGTACACTGAAGCTTTCTTT
j_gene: TRBJ1-1; abundance: -; d_gene: -; v_gene: TRBV7-9; CDR3aa: CASRSQGNFMNTEAFF; CDR3nt: TGTGCCAGCCGATCCCAGGGGAACTTCATGAACACTGAAGCTTTCTTT
j_gene: TRBJ2-2; abundance: once; d_gene: -; v_gene: TRBV6-5; CDR3aa: CASSFLGTGELFF; CDR3nt: TGTGCCAGCAGTTTCTTAGGCACCGGGGAGCTGTTTTTT
j_gene: TRBJ2-2; abundance: -; d_gene: -; v_gene: TRBV15; CDR3aa: CATSRAPSPNTGELFF; CDR3nt: TGTGCCACCAGCAGAGCCCCCAGCCCTAACACCGGGGAGCTGTTTTTT
j_gene: TRBJ2-1; abundance: -; d_gene: -; v_gene: TRBV7-3; CDR3aa: CASSHTGGSSYNEQFF; CDR3nt: TGTGCCAGCAGCCATACTGGGGGCAGCTCCTACAATGAGCAGTTCTTC
j_gene: TRBJ2-1; abundance: -; d_gene: TRBD2; v_gene: TRBV7-9; CDR3aa: CASSSTSDIQFREQFF; CDR3nt: TGTGCCAGCAGCTCGACTAGCGACATCCAATTCCGTGAGCAGTTCTTC